There are a few counts of the clone carrying this TCR beta chain. Its antigen remains unknown. CDR1 MDHEN and CDR2 SYDVKM come from the germline V gene. V was clipped by 5 bases and J by 2 bases, with 12 bases between them. The CDR3 contains 14 residues. The data are from a study of beta chain features in type 1 diabetes. Study results and limitations: All four CD4+ subsets from Type 1 diabetes patients carried moderately but significantly shorter TCRB CDR3s.

Sequenced material consisted of expressed TCRB transcripts (all of the isolated RNA was reverse transcribed). Repertoires were generated with immunoSEQ multiplex PCR, while TCRdb's copy carries only in-frame clones and drops some. The sample carries 600,000 to 700,000 clones, around an eighth recorded once. Sequencing was performed on naive CD4+ T cells from blood. The rearrangement uses TRBV28 and TRBJ1-2; weak D call: TRBD1 (5 bases). The source is a man aged 25-40 years with type 1 diabetes. CDR3 bases: TGTGCCAGCAGTCCTATAGACAGAAACTATGGCTACACCTTC. Its translation: CASSPIDRNYGYTF.